This T cell receptor beta chain stems from a study of graft-versus-host responses after intestinal transplantation. Study-level points and caveats: The study associated peak circulating GvH clone levels with early post-transplant HvG declines.

About this clone itself: Antigen specificity is unknown.

Method: immunoSEQ multiplex PCR; TCRdb's copy keeps in-frame clones and lacks some. Found here are about 100,000 clones, about 88% of them singletons; the top ten hold approximately 0.88%. V shed 3 bases and J 13 bases; nucleotides not matched to a gene: 3. This CDR3 has 12 amino acids. Germline V gene sequence: CDR1 SNHLY, CDR2 FYNNEI. The input for sequencing was unstimulated CD4+ T cells sorted from spleen or lymph node cells, taken before intestinal transplant. This chain connects TRBV2 to TRBJ1-6; 7 bases map to TRBD1. The origin of this receptor is a human donor who received an intestinal transplant. In DNA, the CDR3 is TGTGCCAGCAGTGAGACAGGGCCCCCCCTCCACTTT. This codes for CASSETGPPLHF. Combining the CDR3 with reference TRBV2 and TRBJ1-6 gives the whole variable domain EPEVTQTPSHQVTQMGQEVILRCVPISNHLYFYWYRQILGQKVEFLVSFYNNEISEKSEIFDDQFSVERPDGSNFTLKIRSTKLEDSAMYFCASSETGPPLHFGNGTRLTVT.